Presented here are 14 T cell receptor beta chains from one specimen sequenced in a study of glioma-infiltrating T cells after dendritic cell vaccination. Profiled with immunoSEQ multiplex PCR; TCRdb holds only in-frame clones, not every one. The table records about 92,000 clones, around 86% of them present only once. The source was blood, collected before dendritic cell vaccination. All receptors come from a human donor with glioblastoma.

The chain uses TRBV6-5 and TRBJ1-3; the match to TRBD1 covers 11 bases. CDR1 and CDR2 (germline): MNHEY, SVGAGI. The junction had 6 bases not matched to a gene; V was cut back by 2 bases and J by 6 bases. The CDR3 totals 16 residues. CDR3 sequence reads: CASSYDGQGAKNTIYF. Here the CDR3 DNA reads TGTGCCAGCAGTTACGACGGACAGGGGGCGAAAAACACCATATATTTT.

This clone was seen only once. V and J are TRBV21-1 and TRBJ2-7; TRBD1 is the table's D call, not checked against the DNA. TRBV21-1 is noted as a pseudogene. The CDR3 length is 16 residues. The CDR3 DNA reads TGTGCCAGCAGCATCCTCAGGGGGCTGTACCTCTACGAGCAGTACTTC. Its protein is CASSILRGLYLYEQYF.

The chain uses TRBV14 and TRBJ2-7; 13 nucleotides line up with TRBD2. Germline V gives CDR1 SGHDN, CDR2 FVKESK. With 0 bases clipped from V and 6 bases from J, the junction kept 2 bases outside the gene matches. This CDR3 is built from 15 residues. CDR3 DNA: TGTGCCAGCAGCCAAGATACTAGCGGGAGGGGCGAGCAGTACTTC. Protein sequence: CASSQDTSGRGEQYF.

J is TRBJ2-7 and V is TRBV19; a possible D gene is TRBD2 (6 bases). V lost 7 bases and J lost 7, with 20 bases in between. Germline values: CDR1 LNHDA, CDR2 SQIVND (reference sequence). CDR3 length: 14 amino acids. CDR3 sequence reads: CASTTRLGTQEQYF. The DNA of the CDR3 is TGTGCCAGTACCACACGGTTGGGGACTCAAGAGCAGTACTTC.

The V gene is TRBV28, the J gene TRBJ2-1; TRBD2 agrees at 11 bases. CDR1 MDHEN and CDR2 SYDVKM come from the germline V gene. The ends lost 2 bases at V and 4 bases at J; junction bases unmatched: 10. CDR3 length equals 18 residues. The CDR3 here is CASSLVRTSGWPYNEQFF. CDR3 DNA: TGTGCCAGCAGTTTAGTCCGGACTAGCGGGTGGCCATACAATGAGCAGTTCTTC.

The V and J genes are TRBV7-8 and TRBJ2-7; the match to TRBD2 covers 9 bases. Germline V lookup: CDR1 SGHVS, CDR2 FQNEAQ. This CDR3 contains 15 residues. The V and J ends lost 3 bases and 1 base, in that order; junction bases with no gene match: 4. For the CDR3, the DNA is TGTGCCAGCAGCTTCCGAGCGGGGGGTTCCTACGAGCAGTACTTC. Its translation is CASSFRAGGSYEQYF.

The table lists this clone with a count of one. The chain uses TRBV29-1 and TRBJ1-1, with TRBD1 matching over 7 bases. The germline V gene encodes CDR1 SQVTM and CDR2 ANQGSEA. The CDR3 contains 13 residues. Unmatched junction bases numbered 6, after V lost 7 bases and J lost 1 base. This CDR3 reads CSGEQGTNTEAFF. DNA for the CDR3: TGCAGCGGAGAACAGGGGACGAACACTGAAGCTTTCTTT.

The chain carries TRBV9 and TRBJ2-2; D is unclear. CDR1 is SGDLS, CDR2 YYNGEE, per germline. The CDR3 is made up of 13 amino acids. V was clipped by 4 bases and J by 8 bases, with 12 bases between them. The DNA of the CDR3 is TGTGCCAGCAGCCCAGAACGGGTGGGGGAGCTGTTTTTT. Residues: CASSPERVGELFF.

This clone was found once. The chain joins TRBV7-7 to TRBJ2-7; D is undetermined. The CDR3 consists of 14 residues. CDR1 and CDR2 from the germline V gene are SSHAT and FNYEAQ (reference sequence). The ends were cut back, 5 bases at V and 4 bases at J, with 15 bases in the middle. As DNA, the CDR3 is TGTGCCAGCAGCCCTGGCCTAGACGTTTACGAGCAGTACTTC. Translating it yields CASSPGLDVYEQYF. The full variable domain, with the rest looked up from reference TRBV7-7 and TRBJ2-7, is GAGVSQSPRYKVTKRGQDVTLRCDPISSHATLYWYQQALGQGPEFLTYFNYEAQPDKSGLPSDRFSAERPEGSISTLTIQRTEQRDSAMYRCASSPGLDVYEQYFGPGTRLTVT.

The CDR3, as DNA: TGTGCCAGCACGACGGACAGGGGGCAGGGAAACATTCAGTACTTC. This codes for CASTTDRGQGNIQYF. The rearrangement links TRBV28 to TRBJ2-4, with 11 bases aligning to TRBD1. CDR1 is MDHEN, CDR2 SYDVKM, per germline. This CDR3 contains 15 residues. The V segment lost 7 bases and the J segment 6 bases; nucleotides outside the gene matches: 8.

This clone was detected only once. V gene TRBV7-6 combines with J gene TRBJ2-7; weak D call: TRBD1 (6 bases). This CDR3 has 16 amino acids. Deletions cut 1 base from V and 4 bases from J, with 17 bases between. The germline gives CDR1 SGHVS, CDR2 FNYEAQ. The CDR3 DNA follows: TGTGCCAGCAGCTTAGGGGCAGGGGTAGGGGGATACGAGCAGTACTTC. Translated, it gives CASSLGAGVGGYEQYF.

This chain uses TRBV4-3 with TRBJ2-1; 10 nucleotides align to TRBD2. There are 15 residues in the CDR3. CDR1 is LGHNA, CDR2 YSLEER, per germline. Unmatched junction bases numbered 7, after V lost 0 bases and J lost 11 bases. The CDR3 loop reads CASSQDLLAGLKQFF. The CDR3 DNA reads TGCGCCAGCAGCCAAGATCTACTAGCGGGGCTAAAGCAGTTCTTC.

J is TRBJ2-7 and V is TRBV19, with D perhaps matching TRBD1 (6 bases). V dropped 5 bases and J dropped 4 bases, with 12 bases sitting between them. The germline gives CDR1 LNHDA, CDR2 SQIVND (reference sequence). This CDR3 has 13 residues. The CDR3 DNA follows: TGTGCCAGTAGTGACAGGCACGGGTACGAGCAGTACTTC. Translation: CASSDRHGYEQYF.

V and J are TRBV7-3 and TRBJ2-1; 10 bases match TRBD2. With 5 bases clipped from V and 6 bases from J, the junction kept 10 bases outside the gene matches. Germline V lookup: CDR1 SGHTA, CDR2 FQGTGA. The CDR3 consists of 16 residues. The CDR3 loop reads CASSPTYLAGVNEQFF. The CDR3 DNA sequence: TGTGCCAGCAGCCCGACCTACCTAGCGGGAGTCAATGAGCAGTTCTTC.